This T cell receptor beta chain was recovered during a study of blood T cell repertoires in COVID-19. The ends lost 0 bases at V and 4 bases at J; junction bases unmatched: 5. Germline CDR1 and CDR2: MGHRA and YSYEKL. The CDR3 length is 16 residues. Assay used: immunoSEQ multiplex PCR; TCRdb lists only in-frame clones, some missing. The sample contains approximately 150,000 clones, approximately 91% of which appear only once. The TCR originated in a man aged 18-30 years with COVID-19, enrolled during active disease. Sequencing input: peripheral blood. The chain is built from TRBV4-1 and TRBJ2-2; TRBD1 matches at 7 bases. This CDR3 is CASSQERPGGTGELFF. The CDR3 DNA reads TGCGCCAGCAGCCAAGAAAGGCCAGGGGGCACCGGGGAGCTGTTTTTT.